The sequence of this T cell receptor (beta chain) was determined in a study of blood T cell repertoires in COVID-19. About the study: The United States, Italy and Spain were the sources of the acute and convalescent COVID-19 samples. The cDNA or gDNA used as material had been derived from T cells, B-cell-depleted T cells, or PBMCs.

V dropped 3 bases and J dropped 0 bases, with 12 bases sitting between them. CDR3 length equals 16 residues. Per the germline V gene, CDR1 is LNHDA and CDR2 is SQIVND (reference sequence). Original processing notes: Estimation of nucleated cell counts relied on the amplification of reference gene primers. Profiling relied on immunoSEQ multiplex PCR, and the TCRdb table lists in-frame clones only, not all of them. For V, J and clone size, that table is used; D and trimming come from the DNA. The repertoire consists of roughly 300,000 clones, with 85% occurring once and the leading ten covering roughly 14%.

The chain uses TRBV19 and TRBJ1-5; perhaps TRBD1 as D (6 bases). The TCR was taken from a human donor in a cohort sampled during active COVID-19. Source material: peripheral blood. As DNA, the CDR3 is TGTGCCAGTAGTATTTTCCAGGACAGTAGCAATCAGCCCCAGCATTTT. It translates to CASSIFQDSSNQPQHF.